These T cell receptor beta chains were read from a single sample in a study of tumor-infiltrating lymphocytes in primary liver carcinoma. MiXCR, run by TCRdb on the multiplex PCR reads, gives a single entry per CDR3 protein. The profile shows tens of thousands of distinct CDR3 sequences, around 70% of them singletons. The specimen sequenced was liver tumor tissue from sampling region 1. The origin of the receptors is a man aged 35-49 years with primary liver carcinoma and hepatitis B virus infection. Each CDR3 is given with its conserved first and last residue. D genes are given only for firm matches. The size field is filled for only some rows; it gives once, few, many or a size class.

J: TRBJ2-1
V: TRBV6-1
D: NA
size: many
length: 12
CDR3: CASSESYNEQFF
DNA: TGTGCCAGCAGTGAATCCTACAATGAGCAGTTCTTC

J: TRBJ2-1
V: TRBV6-2/TRBV6-3
D: TRBD2
size: NA
length: 17
CDR3: CASSHPIAGGSYSEQFF
DNA: TGTGCCAGCAGTCACCCCATAGCGGGAGGAAGCTACAGTGAGCAGTTCTTC

J: TRBJ2-2
V: TRBV5-8
D: NA
size: NA
length: 14
CDR3: CASTPRGVTGELLF
DNA: TGTGCCAGCACCCCTAGGGGAGTCACCGGGGAGCTGTTATTT

J: TRBJ1-5
V: TRBV30
D: NA
size: NA
length: 15
CDR3: CVWSVKGRLNQPQHF
DNA: TGTGTCTGGAGTGTAAAGGGACGGCTCAATCAGCCTCAGCATTTT

J: TRBJ1-3
V: TRBV11-2
D: NA
size: NA
length: 14
CDR3: CTSSPSTGGNTIYF
DNA: TGTACCAGTAGCCCCTCGACGGGAGGAAACACCATATATTTT

J: TRBJ2-5
V: TRBV7-9
D: NA
size: NA
length: 14
CDR3: CASSLQSRQETQNF
DNA: TGTGCCAGCAGTTTGCAGTCTAGGCAAGAGACCCAGAACTTC

J: TRBJ2-5
V: TRBV29-1
D: NA
size: NA
length: 13
CDR3: CSVVNTLRETQYF
DNA: TGCAGCGTAGTTAACACCCTAAGAGAGACCCAGTACTTC

J: TRBJ2-1
V: TRBV10-3
D: NA
size: many
length: 12
CDR3: CAMGGAYNEQFF
DNA: TGTGCCATGGGGGGGGCGTACAATGAGCAGTTCTTC

J: TRBJ2-6
V: TRBV7-9
D: TRBD2
size: NA
length: 16
CDR3: CASSPSRGAGVNVLTF
DNA: TGTGCCAGCAGTCCGAGTAGGGGTGCGGGGGTCAACGTCCTGACTTTC

J: TRBJ2-3
V: TRBV10-3
D: NA
size: NA
length: 14
CDR3: CAISDRVDTDTQYF
DNA: TGTGCCATCAGTGATAGAGTGGACACAGATACGCAGTATTTT

J: TRBJ2-7
V: TRBV4-1
D: NA
size: NA
length: 15
CDR3: CASSQWTGTPYEQYF
DNA: TGCGCCAGTAGCCAATGGACTGGGACACCCTACGAGCAGTACTTC

J: TRBJ2-3
V: TRBV6-5
D: NA
size: many
length: 12
CDR3: CASSYRGDTQYF
DNA: TGTGCCAGCAGTTACCGGGGGGATACGCAGTATTTT